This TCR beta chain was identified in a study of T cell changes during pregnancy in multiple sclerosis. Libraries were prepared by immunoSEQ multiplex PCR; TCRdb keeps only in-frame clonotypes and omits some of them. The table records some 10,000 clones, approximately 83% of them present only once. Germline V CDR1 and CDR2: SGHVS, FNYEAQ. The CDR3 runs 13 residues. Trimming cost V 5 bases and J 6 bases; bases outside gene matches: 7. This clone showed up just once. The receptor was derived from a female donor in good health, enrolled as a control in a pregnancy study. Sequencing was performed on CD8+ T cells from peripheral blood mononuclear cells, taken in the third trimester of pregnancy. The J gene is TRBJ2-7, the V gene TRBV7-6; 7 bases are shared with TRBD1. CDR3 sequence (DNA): TGTGCCAGCAGCCACCGGACAGGAGGCGAGCAGTACTTC. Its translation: CASSHRTGGEQYF.